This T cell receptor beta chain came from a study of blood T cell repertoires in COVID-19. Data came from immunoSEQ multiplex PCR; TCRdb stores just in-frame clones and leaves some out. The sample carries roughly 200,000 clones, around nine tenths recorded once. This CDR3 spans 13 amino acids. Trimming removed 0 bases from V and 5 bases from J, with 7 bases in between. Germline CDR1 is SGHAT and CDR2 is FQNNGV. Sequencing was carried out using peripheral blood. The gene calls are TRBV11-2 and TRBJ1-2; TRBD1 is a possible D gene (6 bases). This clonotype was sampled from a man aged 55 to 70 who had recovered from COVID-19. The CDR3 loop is CASSLDRGYGYTF. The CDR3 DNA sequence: TGTGCCAGCAGCTTAGATAGGGGGTATGGCTACACCTTC.